Shown below are 21 T cell receptor beta chains from a single sample sequenced in a study of patients and donors after allogeneic stem cell transplantation. Each CDR3 protein gets one entry after TCRdb re-called the RT-PCR reads with MiXCR. This table has a few hundred thousand distinct CDR3 sequences, about 38% appearing once. The sequencing input was blood, either unsorted or a sorted T cell fraction (not recorded which). These receptors were collected from a human donor who was either an allogeneic HSCT recipient or a stem cell or donor lymphocyte infusion donor (not recorded which). It is not recorded whose cells these are; they may come from a transplant donor.

The chain recombines TRBV5-1 with TRBJ1-2, with 9 bases fitting TRBD1. The CDR3 spans 15 residues. J was trimmed by 3 bases and V by 2 bases; bases with no gene match: 5. Germline CDR1 and CDR2: SGHRS and YFSETQ. This CDR3 reads CASSLQGASYYGYTF. For the CDR3, the DNA is TGCGCCAGCAGCTTACAGGGGGCCTCTTACTATGGCTACACCTTC.

This clonotype was found many times. This chain uses TRBV29-1 with TRBJ1-4; possibly TRBD1 for D (6 bases). Trimming left V 7 bases short and J 8 bases short, with 14 bases between. The CDR3 loop spans 12 amino acids. Germline V lookup: CDR1 SQVTM, CDR2 ANQGSEA. The CDR3 reads CSAQGQGEKLFF. CDR3 DNA: TGCAGCGCCCAGGGGCAGGGAGAAAAACTGTTTTTT.

The CDR3 DNA sequence: TGCGCCAGCAGACTCGCCACAGGGGACACTGAAGCTTTCTTT. Translating it yields CASRLATGDTEAFF. The chain has TRBV5-1 and TRBJ1-1; 7 bases are shared with TRBD1. The J segment lost 3 bases and the V segment lost 5 bases, leaving 7 bases of the junction unmatched. The CDR3 extends over 14 amino acids. CDR1 and CDR2 (germline): SGHRS, YFSETQ.

The chain joins TRBV6-5 to TRBJ1-2, with 7 bases matching TRBD1. Germline-derived CDR1 and CDR2 are MNHEY and SVGAGI. Trimming at V came to 5 bases and at J to 0 bases, leaving 9 bases not matched to a gene. This CDR3 is built from 16 residues. Here the CDR3 DNA reads TGTGCCAGCAGTGACCTACAGGGGACCGCTAACTATGGCTACACCTTC. It is translated as CASSDLQGTANYGYTF.

This clonotype was detected only once. One end of the junction is discordant with germline, which a read error may explain. The V call is TRBV4-1, the J call TRBJ2-3; 8 bases are a match to TRBD2. CDR3 length: 13 residues. Germline CDR1 is MGHRA and CDR2 is YSYEKL. CDR3 DNA sequence: TGCGCCAGCAGCCAAGAGCCGGGACTAGAACTAGATTTT. Encoded protein: CASSQEPGLELDF.

This chain connects TRBV6-6 to TRBJ2-5; 10 bases are shared with TRBD1. CDR1 is MNHNY, CDR2 SVGAGI, per germline (reference sequence). Germline trimming cut 2 bases from V and 5 bases from J; bases unmatched to any gene: 5. This CDR3 contains 15 residues. The CDR3 loop reads CASSYGDRGRETQYF. For the CDR3, the DNA is TGTGCCAGCAGTTACGGGGACAGGGGCCGGGAGACCCAGTACTTC.

The chain carries TRBV4-3 and TRBJ2-1; possible D gene TRBD1, 5 bases. The CDR3 is 15 residues long. Trimming removed 0 bases at V and 4 bases at J, with 10 bases between. Germline values: CDR1 LGHNA, CDR2 YSLEER. This CDR3 is CASSQDREGYNEQFF. Written as DNA, the CDR3 is TGCGCCAGCAGCCAAGACAGGGAAGGATACAATGAGCAGTTCTTC.

V usage is TRBV27 and J usage is TRBJ1-5, with 7 positions matching TRBD1. The trim removed 6 bases at V and 5 bases at J, leaving 10 bases unmatched. The CDR3 spans 15 residues. Germline CDR1 MNHEY, CDR2 SMNVEV (reference sequence). CDR3 DNA: TGTGCCAGCAGCGTGCACAGGGGATCGGATCAGCCCCAGCATTTT. Translating it yields CASSVHRGSDQPQHF.

The V and J genes are TRBV7-6 and TRBJ2-4, with no clear D. Per germline, CDR1 SGHVS and CDR2 FNYEAQ. Trimming took 1 base from V and 0 from J, leaving 13 bases between them. The CDR3 is 17 amino acids. The DNA of the CDR3 is TGTGCCAGCAGCTTAGGCGCGAGGCACAGAGCCAAAAACATTCAGTACTTC. It specifies CASSLGARHRAKNIQYF. Drawing the rest from reference TRBV7-6 and TRBJ2-4, the complete variable domain is GAGVSQSPRYKVTKRGQDVALRCDPISGHVSLYWYRQALGQGPEFLTYFNYEAQQDKSGLPNDRFSAERPEGSISTLTIQRTEQRDSAMYRCASSLGARHRAKNIQYFGAGTRLSVL.

This clonotype was observed a handful of times. The V call is TRBV12-3 or TRBV12-4, the J call TRBJ1-3; perhaps TRBD1 as D (6 bases). V was clipped by 5 bases and J by 0 bases, with 14 bases between them. The CDR3 has 16 residues. CDR3 sequence reads: CASSPRTVLSGNTIYF. DNA for the CDR3: TGTGCCAGCAGTCCGAGGACAGTCCTCTCTGGAAACACCATATATTTT.

The sample holds a few counts of this clonotype. The rearrangement links TRBV3-1 to TRBJ1-4; no firm D call. The CDR3 loop spans 15 amino acids. The germline V gene has CDR1 LGHDT and CDR2 YNNKEL (reference sequence). The ends were cut back, 4 bases at V and 4 bases at J, with 13 bases in the middle. The CDR3 sequence is CASSPREGHNEKLFF. CDR3 coding DNA: TGTGCCAGCAGCCCTCGAGAGGGCCATAATGAAAAACTGTTTTTT.

This chain connects TRBV30 to TRBJ1-6; D not resolved. V lost 4 bases, J lost 6 bases, and 7 bases lay in between. Germline V gene sequence: CDR1 GTSNPN, CDR2 SVGIG (reference sequence). The CDR3 covers 12 residues. The CDR3 DNA follows: TGTGCCTGGACTAGGGCTAATTCACCCCTCCACTTT. Translating it yields CAWTRANSPLHF.

This clonotype was counted only a few times. This chain connects TRBV10-3 to TRBJ1-1; D uncertain. The CDR3 contains 15 residues. Germline assignment: CDR1 ENHRY and CDR2 SYGVKD. V was cut by 4 bases and J by 4 bases, with 16 bases left in between. The CDR3 is CAISVSDVFRTEAFF. CDR3 DNA: TGTGCCATCAGTGTTTCTGACGTTTTTCGCACTGAAGCTTTCTTT.

The chain has TRBV12-5 and TRBJ1-1, with D possibly matching TRBD1 (6 bases). The CDR3 has 11 residues. Germline lookup yields CDR1 LGHNT and CDR2 FRNRAP. V lost 1 base and J 12 bases, leaving 9 bases between the germline ends. For the CDR3, the DNA is TGTGCTAGTGGTTTGGGGGGACAAACTTTCTTT. This encodes CASGLGGQTFF.

The chain joins TRBV6-6 to TRBJ1-1; 10 bases fit TRBD1. Looked up from germline, CDR1 is MNHNY and CDR2 is SVGAGI (reference sequence). V lost 6 bases to trimming and J lost 4 bases; unmatched junction nucleotides: 5. This CDR3 spans 14 amino acids. CDR3 bases: TGTGCCAGCAGGCGGGGACAGGGGAGCACTGAAGCTTTCTTT. It yields the protein CASRRGQGSTEAFF.

V gene TRBV3-1 combines with J gene TRBJ2-5, with 7 bases lining up with TRBD1. V shed 3 bases, J shed 8 bases, and the junction held 9 bases outside the gene matches. The germline V gene has CDR1 LGHDT and CDR2 YNNKEL (reference sequence). The CDR3 is made up of 14 amino acids. Written as DNA, the CDR3 is TGTGCCAGCAGCCATCTCGGACAGGTCATAACCCAGTACTTC. Protein sequence: CASSHLGQVITQYF.

This chain connects TRBV29-1 to TRBJ2-7, with D possibly being TRBD1 (5 bases). Germline-derived CDR1 and CDR2 are SQVTM and ANQGSEA. This CDR3 has 15 residues. V was clipped by 2 bases and J by 0 bases, with 14 bases between them. The CDR3 here is CSVEQWGSSSYEQYF. The CDR3 coding sequence is TGCAGCGTTGAACAGTGGGGCTCCAGCTCCTACGAGCAGTACTTC.

The rearrangement links TRBV12-3 or TRBV12-4 to TRBJ2-2; D remains ambiguous. Trimming removed 3 bases at V and 1 base at J, with 15 bases between. CDR3 length equals 17 residues. The CDR3 here is CASSFTSRPKNTGELFF. DNA for the CDR3: TGTGCCAGCAGTTTCACCTCGAGGCCTAAGAACACCGGGGAGCTGTTTTTT.

The chain has TRBV7-2 and TRBJ1-6; no reliable D call. V dropped 4 bases and J dropped 10 bases, with 11 bases sitting between them. The germline V gene encodes CDR1 SGHTA and CDR2 FQGNSA. The CDR3 contains 13 residues. CDR3 region: CASSSETHSPLHF. CDR3 DNA sequence: TGTGCCAGCAGCTCCGAAACCCACTCACCCCTCCACTTT.

DNA for the CDR3: TGTGCCAGCAGCTTAGATAGGGCAGCCGGGGCCAACGTCCTGACTTTC. It specifies CASSLDRAAGANVLTF. The rearrangement uses TRBV7-8 and TRBJ2-6; no reliable D call. Looked up from germline, CDR1 is SGHVS and CDR2 is FQNEAQ. This CDR3 is built from 16 residues. V was pared by 1 base and J by 4 bases, with 11 bases between.

This clonotype was found once. The genes are TRBV5-1 and TRBJ1-1, with D unresolved. Germline V gene sequence: CDR1 SGHRS, CDR2 YFSETQ. V lost 0 bases and J 3 bases, leaving 9 bases between the germline ends. This CDR3 spans 14 amino acids. CDR3 DNA sequence: TGCGCCAGCAGCTTGGGGGAGGGTTACACTGAAGCTTTCTTT. This gives the protein CASSLGEGYTEAFF.